Listed below are T cell receptor beta chains from one sample, sequenced in a study of T cells in localized non-small cell lung cancer. The assay was immunoSEQ multiplex PCR, and TCRdb's table has in-frame clones only and misses some. The sample gives 100,000 to 150,000 clones, around 92% of which show up once; approximately 1.5% is in the top ten. The source was peripheral blood, collected before any cancer treatment. These receptors all come from a female donor of 60 years or more with stage I lung adenocarcinoma. Both conserved end residues are trimmed from each CDR3.

>TRBJ1-4|TRBV6-5
ASSPPGGSEKLF
>TRBJ2-7|TRBV19
ASSHGTGAYEQY
>TRBJ1-3|TRBV29-1
SARTLGNTIY
>TRBJ1-1|TRBV13
ASSLLSRVNTEAF
>TRBJ2-7|TRBV2
ASSEAPAAYEQY
>TRBJ2-1|TRBV7-9
ASERGSGRYNEQF
>TRBJ2-5|TRBV28
ASTVWGGQETQY
>TRBJ1-2|TRBV27
AIRGRLGGYT
>TRBJ1-3|TRBV7-9
ASGSEGFRGNTIY
>TRBJ1-2|TRBV6-5
ASSYRRTGINYGYT
>TRBJ2-3|TRBV19
ASFLGNTQY
>TRBJ1-5|TRBV28
ASSLLGGQPQH
>TRBJ2-2|TRBV28
ASSLGLAVPGELF
>TRBJ2-1|TRBV11-2
ASSSSLTGSSYNEQF
>TRBJ2-3|TRBV2
ASRVLTSGSTDTQY
>TRBJ1-2|TRBV30
AWSAAGPPYGYT
>TRBJ2-7|TRBV7-2
ASSLVGGSYEQY
>TRBJ1-2|TRBV10-3
AISSRNLHGYT
>TRBJ1-4|TRBV2
ASSVGHAGEKLF
>TRBJ2-5|TRBV28
ASRRRSGSGRTQY
>TRBJ2-1|TRBV30
AWRTAVTYNEQF
>TRBJ1-1|TRBV11-1
ASSLARGAEAF
>TRBJ1-2|TRBV5-1
ASSLSPQGQGDGYT
>TRBJ2-7|TRBV5-4
ASSLVGNRVED
>TRBJ1-1|TRBV5-4
ASSLGPERGEAF
>TRBJ2-7|TRBV29-1
SVEFSYEQY
>TRBJ2-1|TRBV7-3
ASSLNRGLENEQF